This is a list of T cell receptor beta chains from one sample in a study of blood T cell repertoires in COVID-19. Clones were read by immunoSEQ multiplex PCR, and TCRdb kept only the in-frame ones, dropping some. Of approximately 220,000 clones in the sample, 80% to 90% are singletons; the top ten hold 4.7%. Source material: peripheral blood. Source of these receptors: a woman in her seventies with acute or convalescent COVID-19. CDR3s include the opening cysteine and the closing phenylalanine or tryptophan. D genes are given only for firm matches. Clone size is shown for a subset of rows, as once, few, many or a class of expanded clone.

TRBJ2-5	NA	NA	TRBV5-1	CASSSTPGQETQYF	TGCGCCAGCAGCTCGACTCCGGGCCAAGAGACCCAGTACTTC
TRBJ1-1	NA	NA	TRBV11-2	CASSLGGREEAFF	TGTGCCAGCAGCTTAGGCGGCAGGGAAGAAGCTTTCTTT
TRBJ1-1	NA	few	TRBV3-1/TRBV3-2	CASSQVARSEAFF	TGTGCCAGCAGCCAAGTTGCGAGGAGTGAAGCTTTCTTT
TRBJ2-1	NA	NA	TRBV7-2	CASSLRTASYNEQFF	TGTGCCAGCAGCCTAAGGACAGCTTCCTACAATGAGCAGTTCTTC
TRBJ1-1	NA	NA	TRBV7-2	CASSLAVRMGGTEAFF	TGTGCCAGCAGCTTAGCTGTCCGCATGGGGGGCACTGAAGCTTTCTTT
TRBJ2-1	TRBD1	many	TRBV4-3	CASSQGQGAYNEQFF	TGCGCCAGCAGCCAGGGACAGGGGGCCTACAATGAGCAGTTCTTC
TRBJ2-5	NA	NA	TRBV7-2	CASSFSSKETQYF	TGTGCCAGCAGCTTTTCTAGTAAAGAGACCCAGTACTTC
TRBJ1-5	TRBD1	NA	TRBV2	CASSEQGVSNQPQHF	TGTGCCAGCAGCGAACAGGGGGTGAGCAATCAGCCCCAGCATTTT
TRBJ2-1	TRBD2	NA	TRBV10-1	CASSDLAGGHNEQFF	TGCGCCAGCAGTGATTTAGCGGGGGGGCACAATGAGCAGTTCTTC
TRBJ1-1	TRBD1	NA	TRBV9	CASSVGTGGSEAFF	TGTGCCAGCAGCGTAGGCACAGGGGGCTCTGAAGCTTTCTTT
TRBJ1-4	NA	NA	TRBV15	CATRTGGSEKLFF	TGTGCCACCCGGACCGGGGGAAGTGAAAAACTGTTTTTT
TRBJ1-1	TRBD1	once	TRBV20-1	CSASPQGADTEAFF	TGCAGTGCTAGTCCGCAGGGGGCTGACACTGAAGCTTTCTTT
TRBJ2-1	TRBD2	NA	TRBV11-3	CASTFGLAESAAYNEQFF	TGTGCCAGCACCTTCGGACTAGCGGAATCAGCGGCCTACAATGAGCAGTTCTTC
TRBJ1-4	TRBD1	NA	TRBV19	CATADRQRGEKLFF	TGTGCCACTGCGGACAGGCAAAGGGGTGAAAAACTGTTTTTT
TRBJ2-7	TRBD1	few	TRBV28	CASSPTGVSYEQYF	TGTGCCAGCAGCCCGACAGGGGTCTCCTACGAGCAGTACTTC
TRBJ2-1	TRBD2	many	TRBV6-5	CASSYESLAGGIWFF	TGTGCCAGCAGTTACGAATCGCTAGCGGGGGGAATATGGTTCTTC
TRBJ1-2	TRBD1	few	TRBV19	CASSIGDREYYGYTF	TGTGCCAGTAGTATAGGAGACAGGGAATACTATGGCTACACCTTC
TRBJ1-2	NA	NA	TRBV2	CASSDTEIYGYTF	TGTGCCAGCAGTGACACAGAGATCTATGGCTACACCTTC
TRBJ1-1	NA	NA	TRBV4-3	CASSQALVQGTEAFF	TGCGCCAGCAGCCAAGCCCTGGTGCAGGGAACTGAAGCTTTCTTT
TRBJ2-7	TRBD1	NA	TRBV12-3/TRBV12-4	CASSSGQTYEQYF	TGTGCCAGCAGTTCGGGACAGACCTACGAGCAGTACTTC
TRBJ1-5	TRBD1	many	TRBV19	CASSMTGQSNQPQHF	TGTGCCAGTAGTATGACAGGGCAAAGCAATCAGCCCCAGCATTTT
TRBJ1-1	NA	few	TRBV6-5	CASSYRETNTEAFF	TGTGCCAGCAGTTACAGGGAGACGAACACTGAAGCTTTCTTT
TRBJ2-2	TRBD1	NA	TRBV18	CASSPAGDSRSGELFF	TGTGCCAGCTCACCAGCCGGGGACAGTAGGTCCGGGGAGCTGTTTTTT
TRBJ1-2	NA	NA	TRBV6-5	CASSYGGINYGYTF	TGTGCCAGCAGTTACGGGGGGATTAACTATGGCTACACCTTC
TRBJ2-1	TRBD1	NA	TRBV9	CASSVEMRTGGADEQFF	TGTGCCAGCAGCGTAGAGATGAGGACAGGGGGCGCGGATGAGCAGTTCTTC
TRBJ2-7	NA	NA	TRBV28	CASSPTQGLGEQYF	TGTGCCAGCAGTCCTACACAGGGTCTAGGCGAGCAGTACTTC
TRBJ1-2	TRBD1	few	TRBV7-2	CASSLDVGQGQYGYTF	TGTGCCAGCAGCTTAGACGTGGGACAGGGACAATATGGCTACACCTTC
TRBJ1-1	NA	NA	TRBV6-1	CASSDLIAFF	TGTGCCAGCAGTGATTTAATTGCTTTCTTT
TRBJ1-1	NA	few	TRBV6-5	CASNYRRRDTEAFF	TGTGCCAGCAACTACAGGAGACGGGACACTGAAGCTTTCTTT
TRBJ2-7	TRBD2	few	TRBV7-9	CASSKTSGGEFQYF	TGTGCCAGCAGCAAGACTAGCGGGGGGGAGTTCCAGTACTTC
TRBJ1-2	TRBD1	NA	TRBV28	CASGTGGFTNYGYTF	TGTGCCAGCGGGACAGGGGGCTTTACTAACTATGGCTACACCTTC
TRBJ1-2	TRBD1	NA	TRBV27	CASSLARPRQGYNYGYTF	TGTGCCAGCAGTTTAGCCCGACCCCGACAGGGCTATAACTATGGCTACACCTTC
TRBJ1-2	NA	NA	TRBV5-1	CASSVDINYGYTF	TGCGCCAGCAGCGTCGACATTAACTATGGCTACACCTTC
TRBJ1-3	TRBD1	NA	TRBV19	CATRTGARSGNTIYF	TGTGCCACCCGGACAGGGGCCCGCTCTGGAAACACCATATATTTT
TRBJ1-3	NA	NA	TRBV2	CASRLTGFGNTIYF	TGTGCCAGCAGATTAACAGGGTTTGGAAACACCATATATTTT
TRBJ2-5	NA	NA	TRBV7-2	CASSAGPGEPQYF	TGTGCCAGCAGCGCCGGACCCGGGGAGCCCCAGTACTTC
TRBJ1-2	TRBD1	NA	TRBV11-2	CASSPEIGQGGSYGYTF	TGTGCCAGCAGCCCGGAAATAGGACAGGGGGGCAGCTATGGCTACACCTTC
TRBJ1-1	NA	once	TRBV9	CASSVVYDSTEAFF	TGTGCCAGCAGCGTAGTATATGACAGCACTGAAGCTTTCTTT
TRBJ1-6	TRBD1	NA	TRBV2	CASLRGFYNSPLHF	TGTGCCAGCCTCAGGGGGTTTTATAATTCACCCCTCCACTTT
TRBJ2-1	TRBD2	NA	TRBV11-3	CASSLESIAGVNEQFF	TGTGCCAGCAGCTTAGAGTCCATAGCGGGGGTCAATGAGCAGTTCTTC
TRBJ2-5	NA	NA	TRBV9	CASSVRSGQLQETQYF	TGTGCCAGCAGCGTAAGGTCGGGTCAGTTACAAGAGACCCAGTACTTC
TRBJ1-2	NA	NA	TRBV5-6	CASSLEGDGAAIGYTF	TGTGCCAGCAGCTTGGAGGGGGACGGTGCGGCTATCGGCTACACCTTC
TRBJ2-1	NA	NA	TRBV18	CASSPTQGPYNEQFF	TGTGCCAGCTCACCTACACAGGGCCCCTACAATGAGCAGTTCTTC
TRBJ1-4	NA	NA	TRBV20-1	CSRQHNEKLFF	TGCAGTCGACAGCATAATGAAAAACTGTTTTTT
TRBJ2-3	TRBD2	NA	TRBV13	CASSSILAGGLVTDTQYF	TGTGCCAGCAGCTCCATTCTAGCGGGGGGGCTCGTCACAGATACGCAGTATTTT
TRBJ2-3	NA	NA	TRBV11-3	CASSLDAVGDTQYF	TGTGCCAGCAGCTTAGATGCAGTCGGGGATACGCAGTATTTT
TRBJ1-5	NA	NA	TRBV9	CASSVGTINQPQHF	TGTGCCAGCAGCGTAGGGACAATCAATCAGCCCCAGCATTTT
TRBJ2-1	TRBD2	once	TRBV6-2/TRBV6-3	CASSYSLAGGPRYNEQFF	TGTGCCAGCAGTTACTCCCTAGCGGGGGGGCCCCGGTACAATGAGCAGTTCTTC
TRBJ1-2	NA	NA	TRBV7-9	CASSSQGVKGYTF	TGTGCCAGCAGTTCACAGGGCGTCAAGGGCTACACCTTC
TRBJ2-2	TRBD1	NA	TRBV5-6	CASSSLGTGRNTGELFF	TGTGCCAGCAGCTCACTCGGGACAGGGCGGAACACCGGGGAGCTGTTTTTT
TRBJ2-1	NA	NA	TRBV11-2	CASSSNLPGNSYNEQFF	TGTGCCAGCAGCTCCAATCTTCCAGGGAACTCCTACAATGAGCAGTTCTTC
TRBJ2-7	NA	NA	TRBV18	CASSPIVGQGPGEQYF	TGTGCCAGCTCACCGATAGTCGGCCAGGGGCCAGGGGAGCAGTACTTC
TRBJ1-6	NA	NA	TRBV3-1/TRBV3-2	CASSQVGLGRDNSPLHF	TGTGCCAGCAGCCAAGTGGGCTTGGGCAGGGATAATTCACCCCTCCACTTT
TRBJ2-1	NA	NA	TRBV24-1	CATSEDTYYNEQFF	TGTGCCACCAGTGAGGACACATATTACAATGAGCAGTTCTTC
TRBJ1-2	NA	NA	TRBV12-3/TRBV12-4	CASSFGQNYGYTF	TGTGCCAGCAGTTTTGGGCAGAACTATGGCTACACCTTC
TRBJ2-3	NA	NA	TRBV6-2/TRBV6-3	CASSYSGRYTQYF	TGTGCCAGCAGTTACTCGGGCAGATATACGCAGTATTTT